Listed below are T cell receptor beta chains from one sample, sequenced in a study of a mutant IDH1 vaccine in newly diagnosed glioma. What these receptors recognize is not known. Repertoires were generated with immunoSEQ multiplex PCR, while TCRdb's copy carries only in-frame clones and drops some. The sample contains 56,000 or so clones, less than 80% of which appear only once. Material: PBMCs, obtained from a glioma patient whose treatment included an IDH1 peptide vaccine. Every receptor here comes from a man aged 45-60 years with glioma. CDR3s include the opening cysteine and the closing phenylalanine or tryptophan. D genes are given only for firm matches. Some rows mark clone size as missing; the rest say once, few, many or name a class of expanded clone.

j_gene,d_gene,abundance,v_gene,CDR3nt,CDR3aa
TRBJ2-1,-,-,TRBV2,TGTGCCAGCAGTGGCACTGCCCTCAATGAGCAGTTCTTC,CASSGTALNEQFF
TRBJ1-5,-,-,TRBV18,TGTGCCAGCTCACGGGACGGGTCGGCATTTAGCAATCAGCCCCAGCATTTT,CASSRDGSAFSNQPQHF
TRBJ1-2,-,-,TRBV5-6,TGTGCCAGCAGCCTAAAATATGGCTACACCTTC,CASSLKYGYTF
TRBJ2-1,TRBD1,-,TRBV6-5,TGTGCCTCCCGAAGGGGACAGGGTGACAATGAGCAGTTCTTC,CASRRGQGDNEQFF
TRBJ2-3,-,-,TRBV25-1,TGTGCCAGCAGTGAACAGCTAGCTTCAGATACGCAGTATTTT,CASSEQLASDTQYF
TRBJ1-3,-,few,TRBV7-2,TGTGCCAGCAGCTTAGGGGCCCGGGGGGGAAACACCATATATTTT,CASSLGARGGNTIYF
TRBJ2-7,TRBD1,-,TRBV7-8,TGTGCCAGCAACCGACAGGGGGGTCGTAACTACGAGCAGTACTTC,CASNRQGGRNYEQYF
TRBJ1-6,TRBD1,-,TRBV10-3,TGTGCCATCAGAGGGTCCGGACAGGTGACGCTCCACTTT,CAIRGSGQVTLHF
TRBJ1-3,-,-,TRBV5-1,TGCGCCAGCAGCAACAGGGCGAGCTCTGGAAACACCATATATTTT,CASSNRASSGNTIYF
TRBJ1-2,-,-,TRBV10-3,TGTGCCATCAGTGAGTCGGTGGGGTCCTATGGCTACACCTTC,CAISESVGSYGYTF
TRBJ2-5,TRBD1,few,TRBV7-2,TGTGCCAGCAGCTCACAGGGGGCTTTCTCCGAGACCCAGTACTTC,CASSSQGAFSETQYF
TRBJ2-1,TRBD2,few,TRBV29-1,TGCAGCGTTGGGGGGACTAGCGGGGGGGCCCTATCCAATGAGCAGTTCTTC,CSVGGTSGGALSNEQFF
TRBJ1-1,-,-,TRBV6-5,TGTGCCAGCAGTTACTCTCCGGGAGGGAACACTGAAGCTTTCTTT,CASSYSPGGNTEAFF
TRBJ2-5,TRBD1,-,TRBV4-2,TGTGCCAGCAGCTCCGAAATGGGACAGGGTGGGGAGACCCAGTACTTC,CASSSEMGQGGETQYF
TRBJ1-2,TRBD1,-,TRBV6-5,TGTGCCAGCAGCGACGACAGGGGCCATGGCTACACCTTC,CASSDDRGHGYTF
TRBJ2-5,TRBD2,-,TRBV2,TGTGCCAGCAGTCCGCGACTAGCGGGTCGGGAGACCCAGTACTTC,CASSPRLAGRETQYF
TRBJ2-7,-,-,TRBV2,TGTGCCAGCAGTGACGGCAGGGGTACCAACGAGCAGTACTTC,CASSDGRGTNEQYF
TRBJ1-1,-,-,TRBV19,TGTGCCAGTAGTCCGGGGGAAGCTGAAGCTTTCTTT,CASSPGEAEAFF
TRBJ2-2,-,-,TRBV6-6,TGTGCCAGCAGCCGTTCCGGGGAGCTGTTTTTT,CASSRSGELFF
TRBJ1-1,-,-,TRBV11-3,TGTGCCAGCAGCCCGGGGGGGACGGAGAACACTGAAGCTTTCTTT,CASSPGGTENTEAFF
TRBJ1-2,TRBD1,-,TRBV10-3,TGTGCCATAAGACAGGGAGAAGACTATGGCTACACCTTC,CAIRQGEDYGYTF
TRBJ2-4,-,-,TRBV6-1,TGTGCCAGCAGTCAGGGGAACAGGGCCAACATTCAGTACTTC,CASSQGNRANIQYF
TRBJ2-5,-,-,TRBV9,TGTGCCAGCAGCCCGAAGCCTGGGGAGACCCAGTACTTC,CASSPKPGETQYF
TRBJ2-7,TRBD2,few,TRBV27,TGTGCCAGCAATCCGGGTCTAGCGGCGGGGGGGACCACCTACGAGCAGTACTTC,CASNPGLAAGGTTYEQYF
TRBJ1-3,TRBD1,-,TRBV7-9,TGTGCCAGCAGCAAGGACAGGTTTAGTGGAAACACCATATATTTT,CASSKDRFSGNTIYF
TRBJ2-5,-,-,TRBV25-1,TGTGCCAGCAGTGAACGGGCGGGAATCGAGACCCAGTACTTC,CASSERAGIETQYF
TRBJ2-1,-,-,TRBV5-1,TGCGCCAGCAGCGTCCCGAGGACAGCCTACAATGAGCAGTTCTTC,CASSVPRTAYNEQFF
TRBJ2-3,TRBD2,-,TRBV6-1,TGTGCCAGCAGTGCGACTAGCGGGGGGATCACAGATACGCAGTATTTT,CASSATSGGITDTQYF
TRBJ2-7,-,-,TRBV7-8,TGTGCCAGCAGCGCCGGGGCCCGGACAGAAAGAACCTACGAGCAGTACTTC,CASSAGARTERTYEQYF
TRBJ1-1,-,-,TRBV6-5,TGTGCCAGCAGTTACCATGGTCTTAAACGGGAAGCTTTCTTT,CASSYHGLKREAFF
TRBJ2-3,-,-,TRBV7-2,TGTGCCAGCAGCTCAGGGTTCACAGATACGCAGTATTTT,CASSSGFTDTQYF
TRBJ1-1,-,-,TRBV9,TGTGCCAGCAGCGGGTCTGCCGGGATTGGCACTGAAGCTTTCTTT,CASSGSAGIGTEAFF
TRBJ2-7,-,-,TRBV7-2,TGTGCCAGCAGTAGCCGGGACGGGACCTACGAGCAGTACTTC,CASSSRDGTYEQYF
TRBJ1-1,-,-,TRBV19,TGTGCCAGTAGTATCGGGGGAGCGCGAGCTTTCTTT,CASSIGGARAFF
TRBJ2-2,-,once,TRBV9,TGTGCCAGCAGCGGGGTGGAGACCGGGGAGCTGTTTTTT,CASSGVETGELFF
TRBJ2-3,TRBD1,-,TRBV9,TGTGCCAGCAGCCCAAGGACAGGGGGCACAGATACGCAGTATTTT,CASSPRTGGTDTQYF
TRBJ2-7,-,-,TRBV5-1,TGCGCCAGCAGCTCCGACGGACCCTACGAGCAGTACTTC,CASSSDGPYEQYF
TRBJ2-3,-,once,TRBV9,TGTGCCAGCAGCGTAGGTAGTATCACAGATACGCAGTATTTT,CASSVGSITDTQYF
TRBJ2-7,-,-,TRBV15,TGTGCCACCAGAGAAGGACCCTACGAGCAGTACTTC,CATREGPYEQYF
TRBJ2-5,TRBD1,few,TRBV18,TGTGCCAGCTCATTCCAGGGGGATGGGGAGACCCAGTACTTC,CASSFQGDGETQYF